The clone carrying this TCR beta chain was seen once. Other DNA sequences from this sample encode an identical CDR3 as well. The record originates from a study of shared clonotypes between healthy human individuals. V was trimmed by 0 bases and J by 2 bases, leaving 8 bases between them. The CDR3 totals 14 residues. Germline V gene data show CDR1 as SGHRS and CDR2 as YFSETQ. Clones were read by immunoSEQ multiplex PCR, and TCRdb kept only the in-frame ones, dropping some. The sample yields about 2,500,000 clones, about 92% seen once. The study drew all its donors from Caucasian adults living in Nashville, Tennessee.

The sequence derives from a man aged 18 to 30 in good health. This rearrangement joins TRBV5-1 to TRBJ1-1; D uncertain. Sequencing was carried out using naive CD4+ T cells sorted from blood. Specified subset: CD45RA+ positively selected. CDR3 loop: CASSLEAGNTEAFF. The CDR3 DNA reads TGCGCCAGCAGCTTGGAGGCGGGTAACACTGAAGCTTTCTTT.